Below, 16 T cell receptor beta chains from the same sample are listed, as sequenced in a study of blood T cell repertoires in COVID-19. Using immunoSEQ multiplex PCR, the repertoire was profiled, and TCRdb retains in-frame clones only, with some absent. The table includes 490,000 or so clones, around 85% detected once. The specimen was PBMCs or T cells enriched from blood (not recorded which). Receptors originate from a woman aged 55-69 years who had recovered from COVID-19.

J is TRBJ2-5 and V is TRBV5-1; 9 bases fit TRBD1. After removal of 7 bases from V and 1 base from J, the junction contained 14 bases not matched to a gene. Germline CDR1 is SGHRS and CDR2 is YFSETQ. This CDR3 is built from 17 residues. In DNA form, the CDR3 reads TGCGCCAGCTGCCAGGGGGCACCGACAGGGGGCCAAGAGACCCAGTACTTC. It specifies CASCQGAPTGGQETQYF.

The rearrangement links TRBV4-1 to TRBJ1-4, with 9 nucleotides matching TRBD1. The CDR3 spans 16 residues. V shed 5 bases, J shed 4 bases, and the junction held 8 bases outside the gene matches. Germline CDR1 is MGHRA and CDR2 is YSYEKL. This CDR3 is CASSYRSGQGNEKLFF. The CDR3 DNA reads as TGCGCCAGCAGCTACCGTTCGGGACAGGGTAATGAAAAACTGTTTTTT.

V gene TRBV7-9 combines with J gene TRBJ1-5; 8 bases line up with TRBD1. V was clipped by 1 base and J by 7 bases; unmatched bases: 12. CDR1 is SEHNR, CDR2 FQNEAQ, per germline (reference sequence). This CDR3 region has 17 residues. CDR3 DNA sequence: TGTGCCAGCAGCTTAGAACATACCGGGACAGGCCCCCAGCCCCAGCATTTT. This translates into CASSLEHTGTGPQPQHF.

This clone has only a few counts. The chain combines TRBV7-2 with TRBJ1-2, with 9 bases that match TRBD1. Germline V gene data show CDR1 as SGHTA and CDR2 as FQGNSA. The CDR3 runs 17 residues. V trimming: 1 base; J trimming: 4 bases; junction bases outside the gene matches: 10. The CDR3 DNA reads TGTGCCAGCAGCTTAGGCCCTACAGGGGGCAACTCCTATGGCTACACCTTC. Translation gives CASSLGPTGGNSYGYTF.

The chain couples TRBV24-1 to TRBJ1-5, with D hard to call. The length of the CDR3 is 12 residues. Germline CDR1 KGHDR, CDR2 SFDVKD. Trimming stripped 1 base from V and 9 bases from J, with 6 bases between. The DNA for the CDR3 is TGTGCCACCAGTGATTTCCGAGGGCCCCAGCATTTT. It yields the protein CATSDFRGPQHF.

This chain links TRBV9 with TRBJ2-3, with 13 bases that match TRBD2. V lost 3 bases and J lost 5; bases outside the gene matches: 0. CDR1 is SGDLS, CDR2 YYNGEE, per germline. The CDR3 consists of 14 residues. CDR3 nucleotide sequence: TGTGCCAGCAGCGGGACTAGCGGGGGAGATACGCAGTATTTT. Translated, it gives CASSGTSGGDTQYF.

V is TRBV5-6 and J is TRBJ2-7, with D perhaps matching TRBD1 (5 bases). Between the trimmed V and J ends, which lost 1 base and 0 bases, there was a span of 11 bases. The germline V gene encodes CDR1 SGHDT and CDR2 YYEEEE. CDR3 length: 15 amino acids. For the CDR3, the DNA is TGTGCCAGCAGCTTGCGCAGGACACACTCCTACGAGCAGTACGTC. Protein: CASSLRRTHSYEQYV.

The CDR3 loop reads CASSLGADKNEKLFF. Written as DNA, the CDR3 is TGTGCCAGCAGCTTAGGGGCAGACAAGAATGAAAAACTGTTTTTT. The chain links TRBV7-8 to TRBJ1-4; the D is unclear. V gave up 1 base and J gave up 5 bases, with 11 bases separating them. The CDR3 length is 15 residues. Germline CDR1 is SGHVS and CDR2 is FQNEAQ.

This chain's CDR3 is CAWRYRPGQGNTIYF. CDR3 in DNA: TGTGCCTGGAGATATCGTCCGGGACAGGGAAACACCATATATTTT. The chain employs TRBV30 and TRBJ1-3; 7 bases line up with TRBD1. Germline values: CDR1 GTSNPN, CDR2 SVGIG (reference sequence). The CDR3 has 15 amino acids. The trim removed 3 bases at V and 4 bases at J, leaving 9 bases unmatched.

This rearrangement joins TRBV19 to TRBJ2-7; D possibly corresponds to TRBD2 (5 bases). Germline V CDR1 and CDR2: LNHDA, SQIVND (reference sequence). Trimming took off 3 bases at V and 0 bases at J, with 15 bases between the two ends. The CDR3 consists of 16 residues. CDR3 DNA: TGTGCCAGTAGTATGGTTTGGGGTCGGGGCTCCTACGAGCAGTACGTC. It codes for CASSMVWGRGSYEQYV.

V and J are TRBV9 and TRBJ1-2; 7 bases align to TRBD1. Germline assignment: CDR1 SGDLS and CDR2 YYNGEE. This CDR3 has 14 residues. J was trimmed by 1 base and V by 2 bases; bases with no gene match: 2. The CDR3 protein is CASSVQGGNYGYTF. DNA for the CDR3: TGTGCCAGCAGCGTTCAGGGGGGTAACTATGGCTACACCTTC. The entire variable domain, with the rest obtained from reference TRBV9 and TRBJ1-2, is as follows: DSGVTQTPKHLITATGQRVTLRCSPRSGDLSVYWYQQSLDQGLQFLIQYYNGEERAKGNILERFSAQQFPDLHSELNLSSLELGDSALYFCASSVQGGNYGYTFGSGTRLTVV.

The chain couples TRBV5-1 to TRBJ2-7, with 10 bases identical to TRBD1. This CDR3 region has 15 residues. V was pared by 7 bases and J by 0 bases, with 7 bases of the junction left unmatched. CDR1 is SGHRS, CDR2 YFSETQ, per germline. The CDR3 spells CASSPGTGVSYEQYF. CDR3 coding DNA: TGCGCCAGCTCTCCCGGGACAGGGGTCTCCTACGAGCAGTACTTC.

This clone was recorded a few times. This chain uses TRBV9 with TRBJ1-3; no clear D gene. Germline CDR1 is SGDLS and CDR2 is YYNGEE. V lost 0 bases, J lost 2 bases, and 6 bases lay in between. The length of the CDR3 is 14 residues. This CDR3 is CASSVDTAGNTIYF. The CDR3 DNA reads TGTGCCAGCAGCGTAGATACTGCTGGAAACACCATATATTTT.

This clone was picked up a small number of times. The chain joins TRBV3-1 (or the pseudogene TRBV3-2) to TRBJ2-2, with D perhaps TRBD1 (6 bases). Deletions cut 2 bases from V and 5 bases from J, with 9 bases between. The CDR3 extends over 14 amino acids. Per the germline V gene, CDR1 is LGHDT and CDR2 is YNNKEL (reference sequence). The CDR3 here is CASSQNRVTGELFF. The CDR3 DNA reads TGTGCCAGCAGCCAAAACAGGGTAACCGGGGAGCTGTTTTTT.

The chain recombines TRBV19 with TRBJ2-2, with D tentatively TRBD1 (6 bases). Germline values: CDR1 LNHDA, CDR2 SQIVND (reference sequence). The CDR3 is 14 residues long. V lost 5 bases to trimming and J lost 6 bases, with 13 bases between them. The CDR3 DNA is TGTGCCAGTAGTCTCAACAGGGAAGCCGGGGAGCTGTTTTTT. Its translation is CASSLNREAGELFF.

The chain combines TRBV11-2 with TRBJ1-1; unclear D gene. Trimming took off 3 bases at V and 6 bases at J, with 5 bases between the two ends. The CDR3 runs to 11 residues. Looked up from germline, CDR1 is SGHAT and CDR2 is FQNNGV. The CDR3 nucleotides are TGTGCCAGCAGCTTCCAGGCTGAAGCTTTCTTT. It specifies CASSFQAEAFF.